Listed below are T cell receptor beta chains from one sample, sequenced in a study of T cells after yellow fever vaccination. MiXCR was run by TCRdb on the 5' RACE reads, yielding one entry per CDR3 protein. The sample yields more than 450,000 distinct CDR3 sequences, about a fifth seen once. The material was PBMCs, obtained more than 20 days after the first yellow fever vaccination. These receptors all stem from a young man who received the YFV17D yellow fever vaccine. CDR3s include the opening cysteine and the closing phenylalanine or tryptophan. The D gene is left open where the match is weak. Only some rows state a clone size, as once, few, many or a class for expanded clones.

>.|.|TRBV21-1|TRBJ2-1
TGTGCCAGCAGCTCCCCTCGTGGTAGCGGGGGGGACAATGAGCAGTTCTTC
CASSSPRGSGGDNEQFF
>TRBD1|.|TRBV7-6|TRBJ2-7
TGTGCCAGCAGCGGAGAGGACAGGGTCGAGCAGTACTTC
CASSGEDRVEQYF
>.|few|TRBV7-8|TRBJ2-1
TGTGCCAGCAGCTTGGGGTCGTCAGGCAAAAATGAGCAGTTCTTC
CASSLGSSGKNEQFF
>TRBD2|many|TRBV12-3/TRBV12-4|TRBJ2-1
TGTGCCAGCAGTTCCTCCGGGACTAGCGGGGGGGCGAAGTTCTTC
CASSSSGTSGGAKFF
>.|few|TRBV3-1|TRBJ2-7
TGTGCCAGCAGACTCAACCCCCGAGCCGAGCAGTACTTC
CASRLNPRAEQYF
>.|few|TRBV6-2/TRBV6-3|TRBJ1-5
TGTGCCAGCAGCCACGCTAACGTCCCTCAGCCCCAGCATTTT
CASSHANVPQPQHF
>TRBD1|few|TRBV4-2|TRBJ2-7
TGTGCCAGCAGCCAGGGCCTACAGGGGTACGAGCAGTACTTC
CASSQGLQGYEQYF
>.|.|TRBV20-1|TRBJ1-3
TGCAGTGCTAGTAGGGGACCGCTCTCTGGAAACACCATATATTTT
CSASRGPLSGNTIYF
>.|.|TRBV15|TRBJ2-2
TGTGCCACCAGCAGAGGAAACAGGGACACCGGGGAGCTGTTTTTT
CATSRGNRDTGELFF
>.|few|TRBV28|TRBJ2-3
TGTGCCAGCAGTATCGCGGGGACTACAGATACGCAGTATTTT
CASSIAGTTDTQYF
>TRBD1|few|TRBV12-3/TRBV12-4|TRBJ2-1
TGTGCCAGCAGTTCCCGGACAGGGGCGTACAATGAGCAGTTCTTC
CASSSRTGAYNEQFF
>TRBD2|few|TRBV19|TRBJ2-5
TGTGCCAGTAGTGGTAGCGGGGGTAAAGAGACCCAGTACTTC
CASSGSGGKETQYF
>.|few|TRBV20-1|TRBJ1-2
TGCAGTGCTCCAAAGGTCCGGACGGGTAACTATGGCTACACCTTC
CSAPKVRTGNYGYTF
>.|few|TRBV5-1|TRBJ1-1
TGCGCCAGCAGCTCGGGGGAAGGACGCACTGAAGCTTTCTTT
CASSSGEGRTEAFF
>.|.|TRBV12-3/TRBV12-4|TRBJ1-4
TGTGCCAGCAGCCCTGGGGATACTAATGAAAAACTGTTTTTT
CASSPGDTNEKLFF
>TRBD1|few|TRBV4-1|TRBJ1-2
TGCGCCAGCAGGACGGGACGACAGGGTCCCAAACTGAACTATGGCTACACCTTC
CASRTGRQGPKLNYGYTF
>TRBD1|.|TRBV28|TRBJ1-4
TGTGCCAGCAGTCCGGGACAGGGCAAAGCCCCGCGCTTAGCAACTAATGAAAAACTGTTTTTT
CASSPGQGKAPRLATNEKLFF
>.|.|TRBV7-2|TRBJ2-7
TGTGCCAGCAGCAGAGCCGGGACCCCCGGCTGGGAGCAGTACTTC
CASSRAGTPGWEQYF
>TRBD2|few|TRBV5-6|TRBJ2-3
TGTGCCAGCAGCAAGCGGGGGGGCGGCACAGATACGCAGTATTTT
CASSKRGGGTDTQYF
>.|.|TRBV12-3/TRBV12-4|TRBJ2-7
TGTGCCAGCAGAACCGCACCCCTGGGGGGGCTGCTTAGTTCTAGCGAGCAGTACTTC
CASRTAPLGGLLSSSEQYF
>TRBD1|.|TRBV29-1|TRBJ1-2
TGCAGCGTTGGTACAGGGGCCTCGGACTATGGCTACACCTTC
CSVGTGASDYGYTF
>.|.|TRBV7-2|TRBJ2-1
TGTGCCAGCAGCTTAGAATTTTGGGCCTACAATGAGCAGTTCTTC
CASSLEFWAYNEQFF
>.|many|TRBV7-2|TRBJ2-3
TGTGCCAGCAGCCCCACGACGTCGACAGATACGCAGTATTTT
CASSPTTSTDTQYF
>.|few|TRBV12-3/TRBV12-4|TRBJ2-5
TGTGCCAGCAGCCCCGAGGAGGAGACCCAGTACTTC
CASSPEEETQYF
>TRBD1|many|TRBV7-2|TRBJ1-1
TGTGCCAGCAGCTCCGGGACAGGGGGGACTGAAGCTTTCTTT
CASSSGTGGTEAFF
>TRBD1|.|TRBV6-5|TRBJ2-7
TGTGCCAGCAGTTACTCGAAAGGGACAGGGACCTACGAGCAGTACTTC
CASSYSKGTGTYEQYF
>.|few|TRBV5-1|TRBJ1-1
TGCGCCAGCAGCTTTAGACAGGAGAAGAACACTGAAGCTTTCTTT
CASSFRQEKNTEAFF
>TRBD2|.|TRBV27|TRBJ2-3
TGTGCCAGCAGTTTGGTATTTGGAGTAGCGGGGGCCCCAGATACGCAGTATTTT
CASSLVFGVAGAPDTQYF
>.|few|TRBV12-3/TRBV12-4|TRBJ2-7
TGTGCCAGCAGCGACAGGACTGGGGCCTACGAGCAGTACTTC
CASSDRTGAYEQYF
>TRBD2|few|TRBV6-2/TRBV6-3|TRBJ2-7
TGTGCCAGCAGTTATATCCGAAGCGGGGGGACCTACGAGCAGTACTTC
CASSYIRSGGTYEQYF
>.|few|TRBV12-3/TRBV12-4|TRBJ2-5
TGTGCCAGCAGCGACTATGCTAGTGAGACCCAGTACTTC
CASSDYASETQYF
>.|.|TRBV7-9|TRBJ1-5
TGTGCCAGCAGCTTAAAACAGGGTCAGCCCCAGCATTTT
CASSLKQGQPQHF
>TRBD2|few|TRBV11-2|TRBJ2-3
TGTGCCAGCAGCTTATTCGGCCGGACTAGCGGGGGCACAGAAAACACAGATACGCAGTATTTT
CASSLFGRTSGGTENTDTQYF
>.|few|TRBV19|TRBJ1-5
TGTGCCAGTAGTTCTCTCGCCCGGGTGGGGGGGCAGCCCCAGCATTTT
CASSSLARVGGQPQHF
>TRBD1|few|TRBV4-1|TRBJ1-6
TGCGCCAGCAGCCAAACCCCCGGACAGGGAAGCTCCTATAATTCACCCCTCCACTTT
CASSQTPGQGSSYNSPLHF
>.|few|TRBV27|TRBJ1-1
TGTGCCAGCAGTTTGGATTCTGGCGGGTTTGAAGCTTTCTTT
CASSLDSGGFEAFF
>.|few|TRBV5-1|TRBJ2-3
TGCGCCAGCAGCTTGGGGACACAAGGTCCCACAGATACGCAGTATTTT
CASSLGTQGPTDTQYF
>.|once|TRBV11-2|TRBJ2-1
TGTGCCAGCAGCTTATCTTTTGGCGTAGGGCAACGTAATGAGCAGTTCTTC
CASSLSFGVGQRNEQFF
>.|.|TRBV4-2|TRBJ2-4
TGTGCCAGCAGCCAAGCCCGACATGGTATTCAGTACTTC
CASSQARHGIQYF
>.|.|TRBV6-5|TRBJ2-7
TGTGCCAGCAGTTACCAGGCCGGGACAAAGCAAGAGCAGTACTTC
CASSYQAGTKQEQYF
>TRBD2|.|TRBV19|TRBJ2-1
TGTGCCAGTAGCTTAGCGGGGATAGGTGAGCAGTTCTTC
CASSLAGIGEQFF
>.|.|TRBV9|TRBJ2-2
TGTGCCAGCAGCGTCTCCCCTTGGACCACTGGGGAGCTGTTTTTT
CASSVSPWTTGELFF
>TRBD1|once|TRBV27|TRBJ2-1
TGTGCCAGCACTCGAGGGGGCCAGTACTACAATGAGCAGTTCTTC
CASTRGGQYYNEQFF
>.|.|TRBV4-3|TRBJ2-5
TGCGCCAGCAGCCAAGGCGTCAGCCAAGAGACCCAGTACTTC
CASSQGVSQETQYF
>TRBD1|.|TRBV25-1|TRBJ2-1
TGTGCCAGCAGTGACCTAAGGACAGGGGGATACAATGAGCAGTTCTTC
CASSDLRTGGYNEQFF
>TRBD1|many|TRBV5-1|TRBJ2-1
TGTGCCAGCAGCTTGGGACAGTACAATGAGCAGTTCTTC
CASSLGQYNEQFF
>.|.|TRBV7-7|TRBJ2-1
TGTGCTAGCAGCTTAGGAGAGGGGACTGGGAGGAATGAGCAGTTCTTC
CASSLGEGTGRNEQFF
>.|few|TRBV18|TRBJ2-5
TGTGCCAGCTCACCCAATCTTCTCGGGGGAGAGGAGACCCAGTACTTC
CASSPNLLGGEETQYF
>.|.|TRBV4-3|TRBJ1-1
TGCGCCAGCAGCCAAGGAGCAGGGTTCGACACTGAAGCTTTCTTT
CASSQGAGFDTEAFF
>.|.|TRBV2|TRBJ1-4
TGTGCCAGCAGTGCAAGAGGGCTAAGTGAAAAACTGTTTTTT
CASSARGLSEKLFF
>.|.|TRBV6-2/TRBV6-3|TRBJ1-1
TGTGCCAGCAGTCGCAGGGAGGCTGAAGCTTTCTTT
CASSRREAEAFF
>.|.|TRBV15|TRBJ2-7
TGTGCCACCAGCAGAGAACAGGGATACGAGCAGTACTTC
CATSREQGYEQYF
>.|.|TRBV7-2|TRBJ1-4
TGTGCCAGCAGCCAGAACCAGGGGAATGAAAAACTGTTTTTT
CASSQNQGNEKLFF
>.|.|TRBV2|TRBJ2-3
TGTGCCAGCGGCGTTACGCTGACAGACACAGATACGCAGTATTTT
CASGVTLTDTDTQYF